A single sample gave rise to the 12 T cell receptor beta chains below, sequenced in a study of T and B cells in COVID-19 patients. From blood, about 240-550 ng of genomic DNA served as TRB template. TRB rearrangements were amplified by multiplex PCR with BIOMED2 TRB-A/B primers. TCRdb itself ran the multiplex PCR reads through MiXCR, one entry per CDR3 protein. The sample has nearly 15,000 distinct CDR3 sequences, roughly 29% seen once. The sample taken for sequencing was blood. The receptors come from a human donor who had recovered from COVID-19.

This clonotype was picked up a small number of times. The V and J genes are TRBV7-2 and TRBJ2-7, with D hard to call. CDR1 and CDR2 from the germline V gene are SGHTA and FQGNSA. The CDR3 has 14 amino acids. Trimming shortened V by 1 base and J by 2 bases, and 9 bases separated the two germline ends. The chain's CDR3 is CASSLVPEAYEQYF. The CDR3 coding sequence is TGTGCCAGCAGCTTAGTCCCCGAAGCCTACGAGCAGTACTTC.

With regard to this clonotype: A much more abundant neighbour one base away suggests this may be a read error. Here the CDR3 DNA reads TGTACCAGCAGTTACGCGACAGTGGGCCGAGAGACCCAGTACTTC. Translating gives CTSSYATVGRETQYF. The chain employs TRBV6-5 and TRBJ2-5; a weak D match, TRBD1 (5 bases). The CDR3 has 15 residues. Looked up from germline, CDR1 is MNHEY and CDR2 is SVGAGI.

A few counts support this clonotype. This chain joins TRBV14 and TRBJ2-1; D is undetermined. V lost 4 bases to trimming and J lost 4 bases, with 8 bases between them. Germline V gene sequence: CDR1 SGHDN, CDR2 FVKESK. This CDR3 has 13 residues. The CDR3, as DNA: TGTGCCAGCAGCCCCCCCATTTACAATGAGCAGTTCTTC. This sequence encodes CASSPPIYNEQFF.

This clonotype came up a few times. Written as DNA, the CDR3 is TGTGCCAGCAGCCAAACAGGGATCTATGGCTACACCTTC. The encoded protein is CASSQTGIYGYTF. This sequence joins TRBV11-3 and TRBJ1-2; weak D call: TRBD1 (6 bases). The CDR3 totals 13 residues. In germline, CDR1 is SGHNT, CDR2 YENEEA. The V gene lost 5 bases and the J gene lost 4 bases, with 11 bases spanning the gap. Together with reference TRBV11-3 and TRBJ1-2, the CDR3 gives the full variable domain: EAGVVQSPRYKIIEKKQPVAFWCNPISGHNTLYWYLQNLGQGPELLIRYENEEAVDDSQLPKDRFSAERLKGVDSTLKIQPAELGDSAVYLCASSQTGIYGYTFGSGTRLTVV.

This clonotype is judged medium-sized. The V gene is TRBV27, the J gene TRBJ2-3; 9 positions match TRBD2. The germline gives CDR1 MNHEY, CDR2 SMNVEV (reference sequence). With 7 bases clipped from V and 5 bases from J, the junction kept 10 bases outside the gene matches. This CDR3 is 15 amino acids long. CDR3 in amino acids: CASKKTSGERDTQYF. CDR3 DNA: TGTGCCAGCAAAAAGACTAGCGGAGAAAGAGATACGCAGTATTTT.

There are many counts of this clonotype. As DNA, the CDR3 is TGTGCCAGCAGTTCCCAAGGACAGGGTAACTTGCCCCTCCACTTT. Encoded protein: CASSSQGQGNLPLHF. The rearrangement joins TRBV13 to TRBJ1-6; 8 nucleotides align to TRBD1. The trim removed 6 bases at V and 13 bases at J, leaving 14 bases unmatched. Looked up from germline, CDR1 is PRHDT and CDR2 is FYEKMQ (reference sequence). CDR3 length: 15 amino acids.

This clonotype showed up just a few times. The rearrangement joins TRBV19 to TRBJ1-1; weak D call: TRBD1 (5 bases). The germline CDR1 and CDR2 sequences are LNHDA and SQIVND (reference sequence). The CDR3 has 17 amino acids. The germline V and J ends were trimmed by 0 bases and 0 bases, with 14 bases remaining between them. CDR3 DNA: TGTGCCAGTAGTATAGATCTTGAGGGGTCTTTGAACACTGAAGCTTTCTTT. Residues: CASSIDLEGSLNTEAFF.

This chain uses TRBV27 with TRBJ2-3; 11 nucleotides line up with TRBD2. Germline assignment: CDR1 MNHEY and CDR2 SMNVEV (reference sequence). V was clipped by 4 bases and J by 6 bases; unmatched bases: 9. The CDR3 has 16 residues. The CDR3 here is CASSWGLAGGADTQYF. CDR3 nucleotides: TGTGCCAGCAGTTGGGGGCTAGCGGGAGGTGCGGATACGCAGTATTTT.

By share of the sample, this clonotype is medium-sized. The rearrangement uses TRBV29-1 and TRBJ2-7, with D perhaps matching TRBD1 (5 bases). This CDR3 has 14 residues. Per the germline V gene, CDR1 is SQVTM and CDR2 is ANQGSEA. Trimming removed 3 bases from V and 0 bases from J, with 12 bases in between. CDR3 nucleotides: TGCAGCGTTGACGGGCAGGGAAACTCCTACGAGCAGTACTTC. This codes for CSVDGQGNSYEQYF.

The rearrangement links TRBV5-5 to TRBJ1-6, with D tentatively TRBD1 (6 bases). V lost 4 bases and J lost 6, with 14 bases in between. The length of the CDR3 is 15 residues. Germline CDR1 and CDR2: SGHKS and YYEKEE (reference sequence). CDR3 DNA: TGTGCCAGCAGCCAGTCGACAGGATCTAATTCACCCCTCCACTTT. This translates into CASSQSTGSNSPLHF.

The J gene is TRBJ2-2, the V gene TRBV15, with 8 positions matching TRBD1. This CDR3 is built from 18 residues. Germline lookup yields CDR1 LNHNV and CDR2 YYDKDF (reference sequence). Trimming removed 3 bases from V and 6 bases from J; junction bases left unmatched: 15. The CDR3 sequence: CATSSQDSLTGVSGELFF. The CDR3 DNA is TGTGCCACCAGCAGCCAAGATTCCTTGACAGGGGTATCCGGGGAGCTGTTTTTT.

By its share, this clonotype is medium-sized. The chain combines TRBV19 with TRBJ2-7, with D unresolved. The CDR3 runs 15 residues. Germline V gene sequence: CDR1 LNHDA, CDR2 SQIVND (reference sequence). The V end lost 5 bases, the J end lost 2 bases, and 16 bases lay between the germline ends. The DNA of the CDR3 is TGTGCCAGTAGTCCTATGCCTTTAGATACCTACGAGCAGTACTTC. Translating it yields CASSPMPLDTYEQYF.